This T cell receptor beta chain was identified during a study of blood T cell repertoires in COVID-19. Study at large: Material from acute and convalescent COVID-19 was sourced from the United States, Italy and Spain.

CDR3 size: 17 residues. Germline assignment: CDR1 MGHRA and CDR2 YSYEKL. V dropped 1 base and J dropped 8 bases, with 20 bases sitting between them. Authors' data handling: Estimated nucleated cell counts came from reference gene primer amplification. Assay: immunoSEQ multiplex PCR; the TCRdb copy retains only in-frame clones and omits some. D and trimming were read from the DNA, whereas the V and J calls and clone size are those reported in that table. This table holds 200,000 to 300,000 clones, approximately 84% found once. The TCR sequence derives from a man aged 50 or older with acute or convalescent COVID-19. The chain carries TRBV4-1 and TRBJ1-4, with D possibly matching TRBD1 (6 bases). Material for sequencing was peripheral blood. DNA of the CDR3: TGCGCCAGCAGCCAAGGTCGAAACAGGGACGGGGAAGAAAAACTGTTTTTT. This gives the protein CASSQGRNRDGEEKLFF.